This T cell receptor (beta chain) derives from a study of blood T cell repertoires in COVID-19. Study-wide background: COVID-19 samples from acute and convalescent phases originated in the United States, Italy and Spain. PBMCs, B-cell-depleted T cells, or T cells provided the cDNA or gDNA that made up the material.

Per the original data handling: Amplified reference gene primers provided the basis for estimating nucleated cell counts. Sequencing used immunoSEQ multiplex PCR; TCRdb keeps in-frame clones, though not all of them. That table is the source of V, J and clone size, and D and trimming were worked out from the DNA. The data hold about 74,000 clones, with around 86% observed a single time. Germline values: CDR1 MNHEY, CDR2 SVGAGI. J was trimmed by 3 bases and V by 1 base; bases with no gene match: 3. The CDR3 loop spans 15 amino acids. The chain recombines TRBV6-5 with TRBJ2-7, with 10 bases aligning to TRBD1. This receptor was taken from a woman of 80 years or more with active or convalescent COVID-19. The sample taken for sequencing was peripheral blood. The DNA of the CDR3 is TGTGCCAGCAGTTACTTACGGACAGGGGGCTACGAGCAGTACTTC. Residues: CASSYLRTGGYEQYF.